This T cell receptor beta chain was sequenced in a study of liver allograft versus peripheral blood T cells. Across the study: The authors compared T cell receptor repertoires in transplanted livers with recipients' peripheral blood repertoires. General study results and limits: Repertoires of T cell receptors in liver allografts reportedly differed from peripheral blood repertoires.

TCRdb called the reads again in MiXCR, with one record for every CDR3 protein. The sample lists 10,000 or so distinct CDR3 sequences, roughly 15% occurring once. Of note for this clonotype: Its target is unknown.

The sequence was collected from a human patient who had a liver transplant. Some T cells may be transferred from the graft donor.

For the CDR3, the DNA is TGCGCCAGCAGCTTTACAGGGACTGAGCAGTTCTTC. This gives the protein CASSFTGTEQFF. This chain connects TRBV5-1 to TRBJ2-1; possibly TRBD1 for D (6 bases). The CDR3 is 12 amino acids. In germline, CDR1 is SGHRS, CDR2 YFSETQ. The ends were cut back, 2 bases at V and 9 bases at J, with 9 bases in the middle.